These 14 T cell receptor beta chains share one sample of origin, sequenced in a study of T cells in Graves' hyperthyroidism and ophthalmopathy. Amplification of TCR beta CDR3 regions used RNA as the template. Using the HTBI primer set, a first-round RT-PCR was run on the TCR CDR3. TCRdb used MiXCR to reprocess the multiplex PCR reads, holding one entry per CDR3 protein. The sample has more than 450,000 distinct CDR3 sequences; 15% to 20% are singletons. Material for sequencing was blood. The source of these receptors is a man aged 35-49 years with Graves' ophthalmopathy.

This clonotype has more than one count but fewer than ten. The genes are TRBV19 and TRBJ2-7; D not certain. The CDR3 contains 14 residues. Germline CDR1 is LNHDA and CDR2 is SQIVND (reference sequence). V lost 4 bases to trimming and J lost 1 base, with 11 bases between them. The CDR3 DNA reads TGTGCCAGTAGTAACAGCCTCTCATCCTACGAGCAGTACTTC. Translation gives CASSNSLSSYEQYF.

This clonotype showed up just once. The V and J genes are TRBV27 and TRBJ2-7; TRBD2 matches 7 bases. The germline gives CDR1 MNHEY, CDR2 SMNVEV (reference sequence). After removal of 4 bases from V and 6 bases from J, the junction contained 6 bases not matched to a gene. The CDR3 loop spans 13 amino acids. DNA for the CDR3: TGTGCCAGCAGTTCCGGGAGCGGGGCCGAGCAGTACTTC. Translating gives CASSSGSGAEQYF.

The rearrangement joins TRBV10-3 to TRBJ1-2, with TRBD1 as a possible D gene (6 bases). Trimming pared 0 bases from V and 8 bases from J, leaving 19 bases between. The CDR3 has 16 amino acids. The germline V gene has CDR1 ENHRY and CDR2 SYGVKD. In nucleotides, the CDR3 is TGTGCCATCAGTGAGTCAAGGGGGACGGATCACGACGGCTACACCTTC. It specifies CAISESRGTDHDGYTF.

The genes are TRBV6-1 and TRBJ1-2, with D hard to call. The V end lost 1 base, the J end lost 0 bases, and 6 bases lay between the germline ends. Germline CDR1 reads MNHNS; CDR2 reads SASEGT. This CDR3 spans 14 amino acids. CDR3 sequence: CASSEGRTNYGYTF. The CDR3, as DNA: TGTGCCAGCAGTGAAGGACGGACTAACTATGGCTACACCTTC.

In this sample, this clonotype turned up a few times. This chain uses TRBV30 with TRBJ2-5; TRBD1 might be the D (5 bases). The CDR3 contains 13 residues. Trimming shortened V by 0 bases and J by 5 bases, and 10 bases separated the two germline ends. Germline V CDR1 and CDR2: GTSNPN, SVGIG (reference sequence). Written as DNA, the CDR3 is TGTGCCTGGAGTGTTATGGGGCGGGAGACCCAGTACTTC. This codes for CAWSVMGRETQYF.

This clonotype was seen repeatedly, ten times or more. V gene TRBV7-2 combines with J gene TRBJ1-6, with 9 positions matching TRBD1. CDR3 size: 14 residues. The V and J ends lost 5 bases and 11 bases, in that order; junction bases with no gene match: 7. The V gene's germline CDR1 is SGHTA and CDR2 FQGNSA. The CDR3 DNA reads as TGTGCCAGCAGCAGCGGACAGGGGAGAACACCCCTCCACTTT. This translates into CASSSGQGRTPLHF.

This clonotype was picked up many times. The V call is TRBV12-3 or TRBV12-4, the J call TRBJ2-2; no firm D call. There are 14 residues in the CDR3. Trimming cost V 1 base and J 5 bases, with 8 bases left between them. The DNA for the CDR3 is TGTGCCAGCAGTTTAGATGATAGAACCGGGGAGCTGTTTTTT. Residues: CASSLDDRTGELFF.

Written as DNA, the CDR3 is TGTGCCAGTAGTACATCCTCCTCGCCGGGGCCGCCCCAGCATTTT. Translating it yields CASSTSSSPGPPQHF. The V and J genes are TRBV19 and TRBJ1-5, with a tentative D call TRBD1 (5 bases). Per the germline V gene, CDR1 is LNHDA and CDR2 is SQIVND (reference sequence). This CDR3 contains 15 residues. Trimming removed 4 bases at V and 9 bases at J, with 19 bases between.

As regards this clonotype: A much larger clone sits a single nucleotide away, making a read error possible. V and J are TRBV6-5 and TRBJ1-1; 7 bases are a match to TRBD1. Germline CDR1 reads MNHEY; CDR2 reads SVGAGI. This CDR3 is 16 amino acids long. Trimming removed 2 bases from V and 0 bases from J; junction bases left unmatched: 6. The CDR3 region has the DNA TGTGCCAGCAGTTACGGGGGACAGCGCATGAACACTGAAGCTTTCTTT. This codes for CASSYGGQRMNTEAFF.

In its sample, this clonotype was seen many times. The chain couples TRBV3-1 to TRBJ1-1; D is unresolved. This CDR3 has 13 residues. The germline CDR1 and CDR2 sequences are LGHDT and YNNKEL (reference sequence). Trimming shortened V by 6 bases and J by 2 bases, and 10 bases separated the two germline ends. In DNA, the CDR3 is TGTGCCAGCAGTCGCAACAGCAACACTGAAGCTTTCTTT. Protein product: CASSRNSNTEAFF.

The chain joins TRBV11-2 to TRBJ2-7; 15 nucleotides match TRBD2. The V segment lost 8 bases and the J segment 2 bases; nucleotides outside the gene matches: 19. The V gene's germline CDR1 is SGHAT and CDR2 FQNNGV. The CDR3 loop spans 20 amino acids. DNA for the CDR3: TGTGCCAGCGGATACCCCCCTACCGGGACTAGCGGGGGGAACCCCTACGAGCAGTACTTC. Translated, it gives CASGYPPTGTSGGNPYEQYF.

The chain has TRBV6-1 and TRBJ1-2; D not certain. V lost 1 base and J 5 bases, leaving 14 bases between the germline ends. In germline, CDR1 is MNHNS, CDR2 SASEGT. This CDR3 region has 15 residues. In nucleotides, the CDR3 is TGTGCCAGCAGTGAAGGGCCCAACATACGGTATGGCTACACCTTC. Protein product: CASSEGPNIRYGYTF.

This clonotype has ten or more counts. The chain uses TRBV5-6 and TRBJ2-3; no firm D call. CDR3 size: 13 residues. V lost 0 bases and J lost 5, with 7 bases in between. CDR1 and CDR2 from the germline V gene are SGHDT and YYEEEE. The CDR3 loop reads CASSLGARDTQYF. The CDR3 DNA reads as TGTGCCAGCAGCTTGGGGGCCCGAGATACGCAGTATTTT.

This clonotype was recorded a few times. The rearrangement joins TRBV6-5 to TRBJ2-2; a possible D gene is TRBD2 (5 bases). The CDR3 has 14 amino acids. Trimming shortened V by 2 bases and J by 7 bases, and 11 bases separated the two germline ends. CDR1 and CDR2 from the germline V gene are MNHEY and SVGAGI. The CDR3 reads CASSYLGLGGELFF. CDR3 nucleotides: TGTGCCAGCAGTTACCTAGGACTGGGCGGGGAGCTGTTTTTT.